The rows below give T cell receptor beta chains drawn from one sample of a study of T cells after yellow fever vaccination. Each CDR3 protein is one row after TCRdb ran MiXCR on the 5' RACE reads. Of about 210,000 distinct CDR3 sequences in the sample, about 7% are singletons; the top ten hold approximately 1%. Sequences were derived from CD4+ T cells sorted from PBMCs, sampled on the day of the yellow fever booster vaccination. Receptors were obtained from a young man who received the YFV17D yellow fever vaccine. Both conserved end residues are part of each CDR3. The order of the fields is V gene, J gene, CDR3 protein.

TRBV29-1	TRBJ2-7	CSVVDRTSYEQYF
TRBV20-1	TRBJ1-1	CSAPSSPNTEAFF
TRBV2	TRBJ1-5	CASSGGGEESNQPQHF
TRBV28	TRBJ2-7	CASVGLAHEQYF
TRBV24-1	TRBJ2-3	CATSAADTQYF
TRBV29-1	TRBJ2-1	CSAEGGDYNEQFF
TRBV6-1	TRBJ2-3	CASSPLGTPDTQYF
TRBV29-1	TRBJ2-1	CSVVGGRGGTYNEQFF
TRBV29-1	TRBJ1-2	CSVFRDNYGYTF
TRBV5-1	TRBJ2-7	CASSTRTSDEQYF
TRBV6-1	TRBJ2-3	CASSEGTTDTQYF
TRBV20-1	TRBJ1-2	CSARDPGGYTF
TRBV7-3	TRBJ1-1	CASSPRRLTEAFF
TRBV20-1	TRBJ2-7	CSARDLASETTLGQYF
TRBV20-1	TRBJ1-2	CSARPTYGYTF
TRBV14	TRBJ2-7	CASSQGWAGRSSYEQYF
TRBV7-2	TRBJ2-2	CASSLTRPGELFF
TRBV9	TRBJ2-1	CASSKDTSRQFF
TRBV10-3	TRBJ2-3	CAIRRDIADTQYF
TRBV5-4	TRBJ2-7	CASSSTGAGYEQYF
TRBV28	TRBJ1-1	CASSLAVTEAFF
TRBV6-1	TRBJ2-5	CASGKTSGSFQETQYF
TRBV7-9	TRBJ1-2	CATTPRNNYGYTF
TRBV15	TRBJ2-3	CATSPGPKSDTQYF
TRBV7-3	TRBJ2-1	CASSLGAIAGVNEQFF
TRBV5-5	TRBJ2-7	CASSHGLLCSYEQYF
TRBV5-1	TRBJ2-6	CASSPVQDRSGANVLTF
TRBV6-1	TRBJ2-2	CASSPPGGLGPGELFF
TRBV18	TRBJ2-4	CASSLRDRGNIQYF
TRBV27	TRBJ2-4	CASSSYGTRAKNIQYF
TRBV12-3/TRBV12-4	TRBJ2-2	CASSRQVNTGELFF
TRBV18	TRBJ1-1	CATDSGQGAAAFF
TRBV20-1	TRBJ2-1	CSVSLAVYNEQFF
TRBV29-1	TRBJ2-7	CSVVVQGSGYEQYF
TRBV6-1	TRBJ1-2	CASSEGRIGGYTF
TRBV5-5	TRBJ2-2	CASSPTSNTGELFF
TRBV5-6	TRBJ2-6	CASSPDRGRGANVLTF
TRBV28	TRBJ2-3	CASKFSLAGPITDTQYF
TRBV18	TRBJ1-2	CASSPDKSYGYTF
TRBV2	TRBJ2-7	CASKTGGPRLEQYF
TRBV27	TRBJ2-7	CASSLMGVPSYEQYF
TRBV30	TRBJ2-3	CAWRPSGRTDTQYF
TRBV18	TRBJ2-7	CASSPSGAYEQYF
TRBV27	TRBJ2-5	CASSLGEQETQYF
TRBV20-1	TRBJ2-7	CSASTGRGNEQYF
TRBV20-1	TRBJ2-4	CSGAGNNIQYF
TRBV7-2	TRBJ2-7	CASSASGGGYEQYF
TRBV7-9	TRBJ2-7	CASSWGLAGGLSYEQYF
TRBV7-2	TRBJ2-7	CASSLGPLGEQYF
TRBV3-1	TRBJ1-6	CASSQGPSAQSGKSPLHF
TRBV2	TRBJ2-1	CASRELSIFF
TRBV20-1	TRBJ1-4	CSAGRGDSEKLFF
TRBV27	TRBJ1-2	CASRQDRLTAALGGYTF
TRBV20-1	TRBJ2-1	CSARATVEHEQFF
TRBV4-3	TRBJ2-1	CASSQDPPWGLTQYNEQFF
TRBV20-1	TRBJ1-2	CSAAMQANYGYTF
TRBV7-9	TRBJ1-1	CASSLGQGREAFF
TRBV28	TRBJ2-3	CASSLPQRQQYF
TRBV5-1	TRBJ2-5	CASNEGQAETQYF